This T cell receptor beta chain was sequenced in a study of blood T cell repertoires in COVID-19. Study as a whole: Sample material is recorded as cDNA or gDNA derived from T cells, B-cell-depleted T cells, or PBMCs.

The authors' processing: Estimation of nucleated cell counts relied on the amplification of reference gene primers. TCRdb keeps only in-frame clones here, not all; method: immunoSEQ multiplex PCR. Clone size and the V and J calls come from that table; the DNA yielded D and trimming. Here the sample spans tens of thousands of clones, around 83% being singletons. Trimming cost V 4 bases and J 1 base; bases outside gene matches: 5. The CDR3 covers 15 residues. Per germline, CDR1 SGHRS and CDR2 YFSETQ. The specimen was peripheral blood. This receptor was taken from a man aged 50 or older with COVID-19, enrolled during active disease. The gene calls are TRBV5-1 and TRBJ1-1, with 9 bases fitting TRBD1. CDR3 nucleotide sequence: TGCGCCAGCAGCGCCGGGGACAGGGAGAACACTGAAGCTTTCTTT. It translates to CASSAGDRENTEAFF.